This is a list of T cell receptor beta chains from one sample in a study of T cell changes during pregnancy in multiple sclerosis. The data were produced by immunoSEQ multiplex PCR, yet TCRdb's version contains in-frame clones alone and is incomplete. The data contain almost 50,000 clones, roughly 95% of them singletons. This specimen consisted of CD4+ T cells from peripheral blood mononuclear cells, obtained in the third trimester of pregnancy. The receptors were gathered from a female donor with multiple sclerosis, enrolled in a pregnancy study. The CDR3 runs from the conserved cysteine through the conserved F or W. A D gene is named only where the DNA matches it firmly. Clone size is shown for a subset of rows, as once, few, many or a class of expanded clone.

j_call d_call clone_size v_call cdr3_aa cdr3_nt
TRBJ1-4 - - TRBV5-6 CASSFGSDEKLFF TGTGCCAGCAGCTTCGGTAGCGATGAAAAACTGTTTTTT
TRBJ2-5 TRBD2 - TRBV5-1 CASSSASGQETQYF TGCGCCAGCAGCTCCGCTAGCGGTCAAGAGACCCAGTACTTC
TRBJ2-2 TRBD2 - TRBV27 CASGPTSGYTGELFF TGTGCCAGCGGACCAACTAGCGGGTACACCGGGGAGCTGTTTTTT
TRBJ2-2 - - TRBV12-5 CASGLVLDRNTGELFF TGTGCTAGTGGTTTGGTACTGGACAGAAACACCGGGGAGCTGTTTTTT
TRBJ1-3 - once TRBV5-1 CASKQGFGNTIYF TGCGCCAGCAAGCAGGGGTTCGGAAACACCATATATTTT
TRBJ2-7 TRBD2 - TRBV27 CASSLLAGGSYEQYF TGTGCCAGCAGTCTACTAGCGGGGGGGTCCTACGAGCAGTACTTC
TRBJ2-2 TRBD1 - TRBV19 CASSGIGTGLAGELFF TGTGCCAGTAGCGGGATAGGGACAGGGCTAGCCGGGGAGCTGTTTTTT
TRBJ2-1 - - TRBV10-3 CAISDAGLSYNEQFF TGTGCCATCAGTGACGCAGGGCTATCCTACAATGAGCAGTTCTTC
TRBJ2-1 - - TRBV27 CASKTSFTEQFF TGTGCCAGCAAAACGAGCTTTACTGAGCAGTTCTTC
TRBJ2-7 TRBD1 - TRBV6-1 CASSGQGAPYEQYF TGTGCCAGCAGTGGGCAGGGGGCCCCCTACGAGCAGTACTTC
TRBJ2-1 - - TRBV7-3 CASSRPGLDEQFF TGTGCCAGCAGCCGACCCGGACTCGATGAGCAGTTCTTC
TRBJ2-7 TRBD1 - TRBV5-1 CASSPDRADEQYF TGCGCCAGCAGCCCGGACAGGGCCGATGAGCAGTACTTC
TRBJ2-3 - once TRBV6-4 CASSPGSGPQYF TGTGCCAGCAGCCCAGGTAGTGGGCCGCAGTATTTT
TRBJ2-7 TRBD1 few TRBV4-1 CASSPWTGKENEQYF TGCGCCAGCAGCCCCTGGACAGGGAAGGAGAACGAGCAGTACTTC
TRBJ2-5 - - TRBV27 CASSPRAAAETQYF TGTGCCAGCAGTCCCCGCGCGGCGGCGGAGACCCAGTACTTC
TRBJ2-7 TRBD2 - TRBV29-1 CSAWGGGGYEQYF TGCAGCGCCTGGGGGGGAGGAGGCTACGAGCAGTACTTC
TRBJ2-1 TRBD2 - TRBV19 CASSIGTSGRWSNEQFF TGTGCCAGTAGTATCGGGACTAGCGGGAGGTGGAGTAATGAGCAGTTCTTC
TRBJ2-7 - - TRBV15 CATSRAGGRPYEQYF TGTGCCACCAGCAGAGCGGGTGGCAGACCGTACGAGCAGTACTTC
TRBJ1-4 - - TRBV29-1 CSVADRQTNEKLFF TGCAGCGTTGCCGACCGACAGACTAATGAAAAACTGTTTTTT
TRBJ1-4 - - TRBV30 CAWSDLGGLEKLFF TGTGCCTGGAGCGACCTCGGGGGGCTTGAAAAACTGTTTTTT
TRBJ2-7 - - TRBV13 CASSLTSISYEQYF TGTGCCAGCAGCCTGACTTCGATCTCCTACGAGCAGTACTTC
TRBJ1-2 - once TRBV25-1 CASSKSWGNYGYTF TGTGCCAGCAGTAAGTCGTGGGGCAACTATGGCTACACCTTC
TRBJ1-5 TRBD1 once TRBV2 CASRTNRDSQPQHF TGTGCCAGCAGGACAAACAGGGACAGTCAGCCCCAGCATTTT
TRBJ2-3 TRBD2 - TRBV30 CAWSVPGLAIDTQYF TGTGCCTGGAGTGTGCCGGGACTAGCAATAGACACGCAGTATTTT
TRBJ1-5 - - TRBV21-1 CASSKLPNRACNQPQHF TGTGCCAGCAGCAAACTACCGAACAGGGCTTGCAATCAGCCCCAGCATTTT
TRBJ2-3 - - TRBV7-7 CASSPTNPTNTQYF TGTGCCAGCAGCCCTACCAACCCTACGAATACGCAGTATTTT
TRBJ2-5 TRBD2 - TRBV11-2 CASSRTGTSGGETQYF TGTGCCAGCAGCCGGACCGGGACTAGCGGCGGAGAGACCCAGTACTTC
TRBJ1-3 - - TRBV9 CASSVDQRSGNTIYF TGTGCCAGCAGCGTAGATCAGCGCTCTGGAAACACCATATATTTT
TRBJ1-2 - - TRBV9 CASSVGTPGSYGYTF TGTGCCAGCAGCGTAGGGACTCCGGGAAGCTATGGCTACACCTTC
TRBJ2-1 - - TRBV5-1 CASSLGTGLSYNEQFF TGCGCCAGCAGCTTGGGTACGGGTCTCTCCTACAATGAGCAGTTCTTC